Presented here are 25 T cell receptor beta chains from one specimen sequenced in a study of beta chain features in type 1 diabetes. Expressed TCRB transcripts were sequenced because the entire RNA isolate underwent reverse transcription. Method: immunoSEQ multiplex PCR; TCRdb's copy keeps in-frame clones and lacks some. The profile shows hundreds of thousands of clones, 11% of them singletons. Material: naive CD4+ T cells from blood. These receptors originate from a woman under 40 in good health.

This clone was seen a handful of times. The J gene is TRBJ1-5, the V gene TRBV6-1, with D unclear. The CDR3 runs to 13 residues. The germline V and J ends were trimmed by 3 bases and 2 bases, with 5 bases remaining between them. In germline, CDR1 is MNHNS, CDR2 SASEGT. The CDR3 loop reads CASSDTGNQPQHF. The DNA for the CDR3 is TGTGCCAGCAGTGACACGGGCAATCAGCCCCAGCATTTT.

The chain uses TRBV6-5 and TRBJ2-1; TRBD2 aligns across 13 bases. The CDR3 contains 15 residues. The germline CDR1 and CDR2 sequences are MNHEY and SVGAGI. The ends lost 3 bases at V and 9 bases at J; junction bases unmatched: 5. The CDR3 nucleotides are TGTGCCAGCAGTTATGGACTAGCGGGAGTTGTTGAGCAGTTCTTC. Translating it yields CASSYGLAGVVEQFF.

This clone was recorded a few times. The rearrangement joins TRBV9 to TRBJ2-1, with 10 bases matching TRBD1. V lost 4 bases, J lost 4 bases, and 5 bases stayed unmatched. From germline, CDR1 is SGDLS and CDR2 YYNGEE. CDR3 length equals 15 residues. The CDR3 region is CASSLTGQGYNEQFF. As DNA, the CDR3 is TGTGCCAGCAGCTTGACGGGACAGGGGTACAATGAGCAGTTCTTC.

This clone was counted ten times or more. The V and J genes are TRBV15 and TRBJ2-5, with 8 bases aligning to TRBD2. The CDR3 covers 14 residues. V lost 5 bases, J lost 3 bases, and 5 bases stayed unmatched. Germline CDR1 and CDR2: LNHNV and YYDKDF (reference sequence). The CDR3 DNA reads as TGTGCCACCAGCCAACGAGCGGGGGAAGAGACCCAGTACTTC. It specifies CATSQRAGEETQYF. Together with reference TRBV15 and TRBJ2-5, the CDR3 gives the full variable domain: DAMVIQNPRYQVTQFGKPVTLSCSQTLNHNVMYWYQQKSSQAPKLLFHYYDKDFNNEADTPDNFQSRRPNTSFCFLDIRSPGLGDTAMYLCATSQRAGEETQYFGPGTRLLVL.

This clone was seen more than once but under ten times. The chain joins TRBV7-9 to TRBJ2-7, with TRBD1 matching 10 bases. The length of the CDR3 is 17 residues. V shed 4 bases, J shed 2 bases, and the junction held 11 bases outside the gene matches. CDR1 is SEHNR, CDR2 FQNEAQ, per germline (reference sequence). The CDR3 loop reads CASSSERQGARPYEQYF. CDR3 bases: TGTGCCAGCAGCTCAGAAAGACAGGGGGCGAGGCCCTACGAGCAGTACTTC.

The chain couples TRBV7-3 to TRBJ2-5, with 8 bases matching TRBD2. In germline, CDR1 is SGHTA, CDR2 FQGTGA. Losses at the gene ends were 0 bases for V and 3 bases for J; bases not matched to a gene: 3. CDR3 length: 15 residues. CDR3 loop: CASSLTSLAEETQYF. DNA for the CDR3: TGTGCCAGCAGCTTAACGTCACTAGCGGAAGAGACCCAGTACTTC.

V and J are TRBV4-2 and TRBJ2-1; 7 nucleotides agree with TRBD2. The CDR3 contains 17 residues. CDR1 LGHNA and CDR2 YNFKEQ come from the germline V gene. V lost 2 bases and J lost 4; bases outside the gene matches: 11. CDR3 in amino acids: CASSQTWGGSSYNEQFF. For the CDR3, the DNA is TGTGCCAGCAGCCAAACCTGGGGCGGGAGTAGTTACAATGAGCAGTTCTTC.

The chain employs TRBV11-2 and TRBJ2-7, with a weak D call TRBD1 (6 bases). The CDR3 is made up of 12 amino acids. The ends were cut back, 5 bases at V and 4 bases at J, with 9 bases in the middle. Germline-derived CDR1 and CDR2 are SGHAT and FQNNGV. CDR3 bases: TGTGCCAGCAGCCGTCAGGGGTACGAGCAGTACTTC. It codes for CASSRQGYEQYF.

This clone was picked up a small number of times. The genes are TRBV7-9 and TRBJ2-7; 11 bases align to TRBD2. The CDR3 sequence is 18 residues long. Germline V CDR1 and CDR2: SEHNR, FQNEAQ (reference sequence). V shed 1 base, J shed 0 bases, and the junction held 8 bases outside the gene matches. CDR3 nucleotides: TGTGCCAGCAGCTTAGTGGTGACTAGCGGGGTAAGCTCCTACGAGCAGTACTTC. Translation: CASSLVVTSGVSSYEQYF.

The table lists this clone with a few counts. The chain uses TRBV7-9 and TRBJ2-5; D is possibly TRBD1 (6 bases). CDR3 length equals 14 residues. Germline values: CDR1 SEHNR, CDR2 FQNEAQ (reference sequence). The V end lost 4 bases, the J end lost 2 bases, and 11 bases lay between the germline ends. CDR3: CASSSGQIQETQYF. The DNA for the CDR3 is TGTGCCAGCAGCTCCGGACAGATACAAGAGACCCAGTACTTC.

This clone has more than one count but fewer than ten. The chain carries TRBV18 and TRBJ1-1; perhaps TRBD1 as D (6 bases). Trimming pared 5 bases from V and 4 bases from J, leaving 14 bases between. The CDR3 is 14 residues long. CDR1 is KGHSH and CDR2 is LQKENI in the germline V gene. The CDR3: CASSDGGASTEAFF. CDR3 bases: TGTGCCAGCTCAGATGGGGGCGCGAGCACTGAAGCTTTCTTT. Based on the CDR3 plus reference TRBV18 and TRBJ1-1, the full variable domain is NAGVMQNPRHLVRRRGQEARLRCSPMKGHSHVYWYRQLPEEGLKFMVYLQKENIIDESGMPKERFSAEFPKEGPSILRIQQVVRGDSAAYFCASSDGGASTEAFFGQGTRLTVV.

The V call is TRBV18, the J call TRBJ2-7; 7 nucleotides agree with TRBD1. Germline CDR1 reads KGHSH; CDR2 reads LQKENI. The CDR3 extends over 15 amino acids. V lost 2 bases, J lost 0 bases, and 4 bases stayed unmatched. The CDR3 spells CASSPSGTVSYEQYF. CDR3 in DNA: TGTGCCAGCTCACCATCCGGGACAGTCTCCTACGAGCAGTACTTC.

On this clone itself: Other DNA sequences of this sample code for an identical CDR3. V and J are TRBV5-4 and TRBJ2-5; 7 bases align to TRBD2. Germline CDR1 reads SGHNT; CDR2 reads YYREEE (reference sequence). Unmatched junction bases numbered 1, after V lost 2 bases and J lost 3 bases. The CDR3 contains 13 residues. For the CDR3, the DNA is TGTGCCAGCAGCTTTCGGGGGGAAGAGACCCAGTACTTC. Amino acids: CASSFRGEETQYF.

This clone occurred a few times. CDR3 nucleotides: TGTGCCAGCAGCTTGAATACCAACAGCCAAGAGACCCAGTACTTC. Translation: CASSLNTNSQETQYF. V usage is TRBV5-4 and J usage is TRBJ2-5; D gene unclear. Germline-derived CDR1 and CDR2 are SGHNT and YYREEE (reference sequence). CDR3 length: 15 amino acids. V lost 1 base, J lost 1 base, and 11 bases lay in between.

The V and J genes are TRBV5-1 and TRBJ2-5; no clear D gene. The CDR3 covers 13 residues. The germline V and J ends were trimmed by 2 bases and 2 bases, with 7 bases remaining between them. Per the germline V gene, CDR1 is SGHRS and CDR2 is YFSETQ. In nucleotides, the CDR3 is TGCGCCAGCAGCTTTGGGCCGCAAGAGACCCAGTACTTC. This sequence encodes CASSFGPQETQYF.

This clone was recorded a few times. The CDR3 region is CATKTFRGPTYEQYF. The CDR3 coding sequence is TGTGCCACCAAGACTTTTCGCGGGCCAACCTACGAGCAGTACTTC. The chain joins TRBV19 to TRBJ2-7, with D possibly matching TRBD2 (5 bases). Trimming removed 10 bases from V and 2 bases from J, with 21 bases in between. Germline CDR1 reads LNHDA; CDR2 reads SQIVND (reference sequence). The CDR3 spans 15 residues.

This sequence joins TRBV11-2 and TRBJ1-4; 7 nucleotides align to TRBD1. V trimming: 2 bases; J trimming: 5 bases; junction bases outside the gene matches: 5. This CDR3 is 15 amino acids long. CDR1 SGHAT and CDR2 FQNNGV come from the germline V gene. The CDR3 DNA follows: TGTGCCAGCAGCTTAATGGGACAGAAGAATGAAAAACTGTTTTTT. This sequence encodes CASSLMGQKNEKLFF.

V is TRBV30 and J is TRBJ1-1; D is undetermined. V dropped 0 bases and J dropped 1 base, with 6 bases sitting between them. CDR3 size: 13 residues. Germline V gene sequence: CDR1 GTSNPN, CDR2 SVGIG (reference sequence). The CDR3 loop is CAWSVRENTEAFF. In DNA, the CDR3 is TGTGCCTGGAGTGTACGGGAGAACACTGAAGCTTTCTTT.

This clone was seen more than once but under ten times. The chain carries TRBV5-4 and TRBJ1-2; the match to TRBD1 covers 12 bases. The ends lost 1 base at V and 8 bases at J; junction bases unmatched: 6. The CDR3 is made up of 15 amino acids. CDR1 SGHNT and CDR2 YYREEE come from the germline V gene (reference sequence). CDR3: CASSLSGTGGRGYTF. The CDR3 DNA sequence: TGTGCCAGCAGCTTGTCCGGGACAGGGGGCCGCGGCTACACCTTC.

The chain is built from TRBV5-1 and TRBJ2-7, with TRBD1 matching 9 bases. The CDR3 is made up of 15 amino acids. The V segment lost 4 bases and the J segment 2 bases; nucleotides outside the gene matches: 7. Germline V lookup: CDR1 SGHRS, CDR2 YFSETQ. The CDR3 protein is CASSITGTGTYEQYF. CDR3 nucleotide sequence: TGCGCCAGCAGCATAACCGGGACAGGGACCTACGAGCAGTACTTC.

This clone was counted only a few times. The chain combines TRBV30 with TRBJ1-4; no clear D. The CDR3 runs 17 residues. The ends were cut back, 2 bases at V and 0 bases at J, with 16 bases in the middle. CDR1 GTSNPN and CDR2 SVGIG come from the germline V gene (reference sequence). Here the CDR3 reads CAWSLPFSRATNEKLFF. CDR3 nucleotide sequence: TGTGCCTGGAGTCTTCCCTTTAGTCGGGCAACTAATGAAAAACTGTTTTTT.

The chain joins TRBV19 to TRBJ1-1; 8 nucleotides match TRBD1. Germline V gene sequence: CDR1 LNHDA, CDR2 SQIVND (reference sequence). V dropped 3 bases and J dropped 5; count of bases not matched to a gene: 11. The CDR3 has 16 amino acids. The CDR3 DNA reads as TGTGCCAGTAGTATCCTGCTGGGACAGGAGGATACTGAAGCTTTCTTT. It codes for CASSILLGQEDTEAFF.

This clone came up a few times. This chain joins TRBV7-9 and TRBJ2-1, with D perhaps matching TRBD2 (5 bases). This CDR3 has 15 residues. Germline CDR1 SEHNR, CDR2 FQNEAQ (reference sequence). With 2 bases removed from V and 7 bases from J, the gap between germline ends came to 15 bases. CDR3 sequence reads: CASSLRGAPGNEQFF. CDR3 nucleotides: TGTGCCAGCAGCTTAAGAGGAGCCCCGGGGAATGAGCAGTTCTTC.

V gene TRBV19 combines with J gene TRBJ1-1, with D perhaps TRBD1 (6 bases). V lost 5 bases, J lost 2 bases, and 9 bases lay in between. Germline V gene sequence: CDR1 LNHDA, CDR2 SQIVND (reference sequence). The CDR3 is 13 residues long. The CDR3, as DNA: TGTGCCAGTAGTTCCAGGGGAAACACTGAAGCTTTCTTT. Amino acids: CASSSRGNTEAFF.

The sample holds a few counts of this clone. This sequence joins TRBV29-1 and TRBJ2-7; 8 nucleotides align to TRBD1. CDR1 is SQVTM and CDR2 is ANQGSEA in the germline V gene. With 4 bases clipped from V and 3 bases from J, the junction kept 11 bases outside the gene matches. The CDR3 runs 15 residues. The CDR3 is CSVVSPRTGSYEQYF. CDR3 nucleotides: TGCAGCGTTGTGTCCCCAAGGACAGGGAGCTACGAGCAGTACTTC.